This TCR beta chain stems from a study of T cell responses to AZD1222 COVID-19 vaccine. Here immunoSEQ multiplex PCR was the method, and the copy in TCRdb shows in-frame clones only, minus some. Here the sample spans some 110,000 clones, 89% being singletons. There are 11 residues in the CDR3. V shed 9 bases and J shed 5 bases, with 7 bases lying between them. Germline CDR1 and CDR2: KGHDR and SFDVKD. This TCR derives from an adult who received the AZD1222 COVID-19 vaccine. V is TRBV24-1 and J is TRBJ2-1, with no clear D. The sample was peripheral blood, taken 28 days after the second AZD1222 dose. The CDR3: CATAKDNEQFF. DNA for the CDR3: TGTGCCACCGCTAAGGACAATGAGCAGTTCTTC.